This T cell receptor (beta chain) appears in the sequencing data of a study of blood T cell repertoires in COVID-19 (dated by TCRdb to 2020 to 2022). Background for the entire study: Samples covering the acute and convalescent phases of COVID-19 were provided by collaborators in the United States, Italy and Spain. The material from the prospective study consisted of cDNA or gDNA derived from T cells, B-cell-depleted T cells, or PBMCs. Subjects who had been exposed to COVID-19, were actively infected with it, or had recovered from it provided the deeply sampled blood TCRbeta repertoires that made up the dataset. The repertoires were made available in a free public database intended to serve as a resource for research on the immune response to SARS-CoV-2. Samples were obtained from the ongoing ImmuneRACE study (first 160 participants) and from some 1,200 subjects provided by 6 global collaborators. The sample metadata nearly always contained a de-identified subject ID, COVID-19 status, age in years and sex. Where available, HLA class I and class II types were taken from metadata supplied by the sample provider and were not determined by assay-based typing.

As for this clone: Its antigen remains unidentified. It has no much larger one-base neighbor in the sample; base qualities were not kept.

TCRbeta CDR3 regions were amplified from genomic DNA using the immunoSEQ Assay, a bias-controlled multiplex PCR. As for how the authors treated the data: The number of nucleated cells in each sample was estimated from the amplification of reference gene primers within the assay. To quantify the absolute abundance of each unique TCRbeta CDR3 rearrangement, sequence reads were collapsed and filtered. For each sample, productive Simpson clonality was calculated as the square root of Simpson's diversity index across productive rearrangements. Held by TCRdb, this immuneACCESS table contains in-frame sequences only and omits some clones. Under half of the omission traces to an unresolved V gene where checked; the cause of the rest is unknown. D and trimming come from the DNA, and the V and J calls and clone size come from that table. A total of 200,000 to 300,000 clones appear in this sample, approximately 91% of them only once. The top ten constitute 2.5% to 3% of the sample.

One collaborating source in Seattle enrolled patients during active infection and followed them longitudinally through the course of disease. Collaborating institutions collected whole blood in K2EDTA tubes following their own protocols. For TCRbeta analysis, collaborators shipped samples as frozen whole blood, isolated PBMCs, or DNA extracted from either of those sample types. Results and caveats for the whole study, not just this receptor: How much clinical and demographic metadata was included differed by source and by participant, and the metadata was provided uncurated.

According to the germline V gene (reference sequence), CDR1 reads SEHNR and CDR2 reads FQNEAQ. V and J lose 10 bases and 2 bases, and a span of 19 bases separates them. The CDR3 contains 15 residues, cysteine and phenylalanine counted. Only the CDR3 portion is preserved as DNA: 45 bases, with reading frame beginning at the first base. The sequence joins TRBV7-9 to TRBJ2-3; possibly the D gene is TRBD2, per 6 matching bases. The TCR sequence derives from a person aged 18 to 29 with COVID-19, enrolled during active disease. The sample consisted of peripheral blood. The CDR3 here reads CATLPAGLPTDTQYF. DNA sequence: TGTGCCACCCTGCCAGCGGGCTTACCCACAGATACGCAGTATTTT.